Following are 2 T cell receptor beta chains from one sample sequenced in a study of blood T cell repertoires in COVID-19. Measured with immunoSEQ multiplex PCR; TCRdb has only the in-frame clones, and not every one. The table lists 110,000 to 150,000 clones, 65% to 85% of them singletons, with approximately 8.6% in the top ten. Sequenced sample: peripheral blood. The receptors come from a man aged 50 to 60 with active or convalescent COVID-19.

The chain combines TRBV27 with TRBJ2-2; TRBD2 aligns across 8 bases. Looked up from germline, CDR1 is MNHEY and CDR2 is SMNVEV (reference sequence). The CDR3 is 15 amino acids. Losses at the gene ends were 7 bases for V and 4 bases for J; bases not matched to a gene: 8. The CDR3 coding sequence is TGTGCCAGCACCCCGGGGGGGGCGGGCACCGGGGAGCTGTTTTTT. Its translation is CASTPGGAGTGELFF.

CDR3 DNA: TGTGCCAGCAGGCTAGCGGGAGGGATCGTGGGAGAGACCCAGTACTTC. Residues: CASRLAGGIVGETQYF. The chain combines TRBV28 with TRBJ2-5; 12 bases align to TRBD2. V dropped 6 bases and J dropped 4; count of bases not matched to a gene: 9. The germline gives CDR1 MDHEN, CDR2 SYDVKM. The CDR3 is made up of 16 amino acids.